This TCR beta chain was sequenced during a study of blood T cell repertoires in COVID-19. Study as a whole: Collection of acute and convalescent COVID-19 samples took place in the United States, Italy and Spain. From T cells, B-cell-depleted T cells, or PBMCs came the material, which was cDNA or gDNA.

V lost 6 bases to trimming and J lost 2 bases, with 13 bases between them. The CDR3 covers 15 residues. Germline CDR1 reads MNHNY; CDR2 reads SVGAGI (reference sequence). Methods used by the authors: Scientists estimated how many nucleated cells there were by amplifying reference gene primers. TCRdb keeps only in-frame clones here, not all; method: immunoSEQ multiplex PCR. V and J calls and clone size are as listed in that table; D and trimming were resolved from the DNA. The data show a few hundred thousand clones, 87% seen once. The chain couples TRBV6-6 to TRBJ2-2, with D possibly TRBD2 on 6 matching bases. This receptor was identified in a woman aged 18 to 35 who had recovered from COVID-19. Sequenced: peripheral blood. The CDR3 here is CASRREEYNTGELFF. The CDR3 bases are TGTGCCAGCAGAAGGGAGGAGTATAACACCGGGGAGCTGTTTTTT.